The entry that follows covers one T cell receptor beta chain sequence. The sample is drawn from a study of OX40 agonist ivuxolimab in advanced cancers. The repertoire was sequenced with immunoSEQ multiplex PCR; TCRdb's copy has only in-frame clones and lacks some. The table has about 77,000 clones, about nine tenths seen once. Trimming removed 4 bases from V and 0 bases from J, with 12 bases in between. CDR3 length equals 15 residues. Germline V gene lookup returns CDR1 SGDLS and CDR2 YYNGEE. The TCR originated in an adult with an advanced solid tumor such as melanoma, head and neck, liver or kidney cancer. Specimen: CD4+ or CD8+ T cells sorted from blood, collected in a trial of the OX40 agonist ivuxolimab. The chain joins TRBV9 to TRBJ2-3, with D possibly TRBD2 on 5 matching bases. Here the CDR3 DNA reads TGTGCCAGCAGCACTGAGGGCGTAAGCACAGATACGCAGTATTTT. Translation: CASSTEGVSTDTQYF.